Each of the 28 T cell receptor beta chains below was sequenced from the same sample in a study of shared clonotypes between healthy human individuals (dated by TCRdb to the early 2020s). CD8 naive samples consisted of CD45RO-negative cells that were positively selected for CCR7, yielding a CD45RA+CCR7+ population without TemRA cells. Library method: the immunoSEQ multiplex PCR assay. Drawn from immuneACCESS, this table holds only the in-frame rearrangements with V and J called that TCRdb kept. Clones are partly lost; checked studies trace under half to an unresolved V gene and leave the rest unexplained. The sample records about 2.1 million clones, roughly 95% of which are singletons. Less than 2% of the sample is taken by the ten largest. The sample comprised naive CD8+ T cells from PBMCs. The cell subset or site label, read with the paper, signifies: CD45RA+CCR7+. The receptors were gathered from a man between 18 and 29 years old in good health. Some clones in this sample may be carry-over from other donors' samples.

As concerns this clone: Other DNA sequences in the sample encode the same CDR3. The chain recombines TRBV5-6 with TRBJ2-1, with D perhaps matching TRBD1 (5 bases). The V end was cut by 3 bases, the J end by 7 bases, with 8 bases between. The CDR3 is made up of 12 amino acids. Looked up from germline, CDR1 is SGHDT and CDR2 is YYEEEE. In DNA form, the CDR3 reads TGTGCCAGCAGCTGGGGCGGTAATGAGCAGTTCTTC. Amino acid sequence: CASSWGGNEQFF.

The CDR3 is CASSEALQEPNTEAFF. CDR3 sequence (DNA): TGTGCCAGCAGTGAAGCACTCCAGGAACCGAACACTGAAGCTTTCTTT. The J gene is TRBJ1-1, the V gene TRBV5-4; no firm D call. Trimming left V 5 bases short and J 1 base short, with 18 bases between. CDR3 size: 16 residues. The germline CDR1 and CDR2 sequences are SGHNT and YYREEE (reference sequence).

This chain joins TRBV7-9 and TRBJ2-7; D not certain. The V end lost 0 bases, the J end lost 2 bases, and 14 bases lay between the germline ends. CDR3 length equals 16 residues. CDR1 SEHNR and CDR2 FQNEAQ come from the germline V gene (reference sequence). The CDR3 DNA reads TGTGCCAGCAGCTTAGCGCTGGCAGGCCCTGCCTACGAGCAGTACTTC. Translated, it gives CASSLALAGPAYEQYF.

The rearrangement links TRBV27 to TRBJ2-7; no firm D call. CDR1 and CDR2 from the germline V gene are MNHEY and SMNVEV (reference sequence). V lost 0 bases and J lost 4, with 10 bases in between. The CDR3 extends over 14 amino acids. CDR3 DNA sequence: TGTGCCAGCAGTTTATCCCCACAGCTGTACGAGCAGTACTTC. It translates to CASSLSPQLYEQYF.

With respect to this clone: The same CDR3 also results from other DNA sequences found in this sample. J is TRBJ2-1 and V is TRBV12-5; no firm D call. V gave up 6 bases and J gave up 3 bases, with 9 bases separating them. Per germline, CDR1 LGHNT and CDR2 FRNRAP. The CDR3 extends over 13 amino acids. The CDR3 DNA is TGTGCTAGTGGGCTTGGCAGCTACAATGAGCAGTTCTTC. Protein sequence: CASGLGSYNEQFF.

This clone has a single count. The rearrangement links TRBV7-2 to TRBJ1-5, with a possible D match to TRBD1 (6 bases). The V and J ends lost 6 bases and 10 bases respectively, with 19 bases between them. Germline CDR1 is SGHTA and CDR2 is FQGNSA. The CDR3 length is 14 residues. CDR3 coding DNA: TGTGCCAGCAGTTTCGAAGGAACAGGGACTCCCCAGCATTTT. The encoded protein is CASSFEGTGTPQHF. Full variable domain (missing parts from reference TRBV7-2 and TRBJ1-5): GAGVSQSPSNKVTEKGKDVELRCDPISGHTALYWYRQSLGQGLEFLIYFQGNSAPDKSGLPSDRFSAERTGGSVSTLTIQRTQQEDSAVYLCASSFEGTGTPQHFGDGTRLSIL.

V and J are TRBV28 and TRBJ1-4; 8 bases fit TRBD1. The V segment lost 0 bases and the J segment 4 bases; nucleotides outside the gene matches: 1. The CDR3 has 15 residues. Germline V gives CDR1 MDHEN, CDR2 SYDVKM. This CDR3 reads CASSLWDRDNEKLFF. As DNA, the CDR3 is TGTGCCAGCAGTTTATGGGACAGGGATAATGAAAAACTGTTTTTT.

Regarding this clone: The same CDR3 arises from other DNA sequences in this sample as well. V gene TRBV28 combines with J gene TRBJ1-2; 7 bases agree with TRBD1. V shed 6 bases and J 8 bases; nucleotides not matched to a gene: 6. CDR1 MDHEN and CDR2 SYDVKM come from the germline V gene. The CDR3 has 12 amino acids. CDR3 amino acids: CASSLGGVGYTF. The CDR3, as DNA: TGTGCCAGCAGCCTAGGGGGCGTCGGCTACACCTTC.

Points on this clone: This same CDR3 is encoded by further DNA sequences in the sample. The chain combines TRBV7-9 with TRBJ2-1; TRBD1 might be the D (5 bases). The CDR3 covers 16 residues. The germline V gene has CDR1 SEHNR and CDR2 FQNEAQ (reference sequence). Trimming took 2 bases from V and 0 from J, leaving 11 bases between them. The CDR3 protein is CASSLITGASYNEQFF. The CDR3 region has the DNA TGTGCCAGCAGCTTAATCACAGGAGCCTCCTACAATGAGCAGTTCTTC.

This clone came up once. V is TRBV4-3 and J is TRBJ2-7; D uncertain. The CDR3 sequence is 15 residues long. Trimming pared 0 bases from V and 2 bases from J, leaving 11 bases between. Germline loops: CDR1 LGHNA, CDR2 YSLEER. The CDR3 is CASSQDVFITYEQYF. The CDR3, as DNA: TGCGCCAGCAGCCAAGATGTTTTCATTACCTACGAGCAGTACTTC.

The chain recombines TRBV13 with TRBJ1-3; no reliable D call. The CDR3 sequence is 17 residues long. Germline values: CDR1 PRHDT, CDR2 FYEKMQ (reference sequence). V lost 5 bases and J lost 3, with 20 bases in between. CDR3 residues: CASSLGPVRASGNTIYF. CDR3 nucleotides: TGTGCCAGCAGCCTTGGGCCGGTAAGGGCGAGTGGAAACACCATATATTTT.

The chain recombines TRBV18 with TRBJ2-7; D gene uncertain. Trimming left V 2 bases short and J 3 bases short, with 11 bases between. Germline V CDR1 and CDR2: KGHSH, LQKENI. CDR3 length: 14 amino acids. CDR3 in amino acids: CASSPSSFIYEQYF. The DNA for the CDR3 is TGTGCCAGCTCACCAAGTAGTTTCATCTACGAGCAGTACTTC.

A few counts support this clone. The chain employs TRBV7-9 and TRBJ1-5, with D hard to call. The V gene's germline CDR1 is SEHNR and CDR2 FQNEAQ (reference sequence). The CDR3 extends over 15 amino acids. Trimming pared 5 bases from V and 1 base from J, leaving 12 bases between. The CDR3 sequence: CASSPTGASNQPQHF. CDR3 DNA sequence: TGTGCCAGCAGCCCCACGGGTGCGAGCAATCAGCCCCAGCATTTT.

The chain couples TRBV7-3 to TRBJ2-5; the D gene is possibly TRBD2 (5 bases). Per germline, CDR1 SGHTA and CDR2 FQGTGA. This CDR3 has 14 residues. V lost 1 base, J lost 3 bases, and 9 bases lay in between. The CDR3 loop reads CASSLIPAEETQYF. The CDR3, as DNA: TGTGCCAGCAGCTTAATTCCAGCGGAAGAGACCCAGTACTTC.

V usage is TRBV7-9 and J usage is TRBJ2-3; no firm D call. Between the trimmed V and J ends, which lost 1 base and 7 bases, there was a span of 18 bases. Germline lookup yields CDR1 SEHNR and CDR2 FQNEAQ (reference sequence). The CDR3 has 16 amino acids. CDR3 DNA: TGTGCCAGCAGCTTAGAAGTCGATAAGGGATCCTATACGCAGTATTTT. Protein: CASSLEVDKGSYTQYF.

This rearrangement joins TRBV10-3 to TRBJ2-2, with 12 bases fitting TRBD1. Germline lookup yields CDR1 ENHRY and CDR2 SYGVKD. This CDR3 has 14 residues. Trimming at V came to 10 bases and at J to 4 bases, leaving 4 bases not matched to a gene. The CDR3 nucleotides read TGTGCCACCGGGACAGGGGGCCCCACCGGGGAGCTGTTTTTT. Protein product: CATGTGGPTGELFF.

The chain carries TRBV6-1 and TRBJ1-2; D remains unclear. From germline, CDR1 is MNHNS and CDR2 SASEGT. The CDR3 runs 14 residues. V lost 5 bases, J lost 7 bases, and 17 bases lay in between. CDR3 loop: CASSPMRWAAGYTF. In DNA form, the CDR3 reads TGTGCCAGCAGTCCAATGAGGTGGGCGGCTGGCTACACCTTC.

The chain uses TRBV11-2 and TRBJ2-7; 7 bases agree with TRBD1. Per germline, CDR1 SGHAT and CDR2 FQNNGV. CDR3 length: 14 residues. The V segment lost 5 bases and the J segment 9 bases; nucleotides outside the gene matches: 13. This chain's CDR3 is CASSRAGTVYGQYF. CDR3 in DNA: TGTGCCAGCAGCCGAGCTGGGACAGTGTATGGGCAGTACTTC.

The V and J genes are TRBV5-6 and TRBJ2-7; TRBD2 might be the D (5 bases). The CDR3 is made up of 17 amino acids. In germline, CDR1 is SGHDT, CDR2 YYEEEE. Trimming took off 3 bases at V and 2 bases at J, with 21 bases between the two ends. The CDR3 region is CASSSPLDSIYAYEQYF. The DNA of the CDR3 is TGTGCCAGCAGCTCGCCCTTGGACTCGATATATGCCTACGAGCAGTACTTC.

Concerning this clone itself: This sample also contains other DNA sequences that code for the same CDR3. The CDR3 bases are TGTGCCAGCAGTTACTCGAAGGGGGCGGGGGAGACCCAGTACTTC. Its translation: CASSYSKGAGETQYF. The chain couples TRBV6-5 to TRBJ2-5; maybe TRBD1 (7 bases). The germline V gene has CDR1 MNHEY and CDR2 SVGAGI. The V gene lost 0 bases and the J gene lost 5 bases, with 13 bases spanning the gap. CDR3 length: 15 amino acids.

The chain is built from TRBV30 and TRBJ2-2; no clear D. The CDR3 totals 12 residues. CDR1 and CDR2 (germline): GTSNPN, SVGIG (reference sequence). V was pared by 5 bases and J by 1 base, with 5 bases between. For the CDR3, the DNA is TGTGCCTGGCAGAGGAACACCGGGGAGCTGTTTTTT. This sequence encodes CAWQRNTGELFF.

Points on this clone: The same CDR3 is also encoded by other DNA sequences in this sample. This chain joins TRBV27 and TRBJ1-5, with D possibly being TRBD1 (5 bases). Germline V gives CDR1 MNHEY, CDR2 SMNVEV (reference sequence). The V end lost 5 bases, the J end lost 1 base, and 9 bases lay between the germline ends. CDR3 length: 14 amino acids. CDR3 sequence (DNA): TGTGCCAGCAGTCCGCGACAGAGCAATCAGCCCCAGCATTTT. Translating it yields CASSPRQSNQPQHF.

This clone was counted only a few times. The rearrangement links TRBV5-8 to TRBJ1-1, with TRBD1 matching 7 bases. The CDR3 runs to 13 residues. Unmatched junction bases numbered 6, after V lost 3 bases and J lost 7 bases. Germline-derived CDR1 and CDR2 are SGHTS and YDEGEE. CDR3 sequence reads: CASSSSGTVEAFF. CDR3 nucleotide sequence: TGTGCCAGCAGCTCAAGTGGGACAGTTGAAGCTTTCTTT.

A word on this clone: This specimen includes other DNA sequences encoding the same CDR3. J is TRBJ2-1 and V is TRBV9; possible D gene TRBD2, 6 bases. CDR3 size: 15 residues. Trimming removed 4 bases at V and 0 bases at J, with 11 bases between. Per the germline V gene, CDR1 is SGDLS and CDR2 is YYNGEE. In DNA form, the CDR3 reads TGTGCCAGCAGCCCCCGGGGGAGCTCCTACAATGAGCAGTTCTTC. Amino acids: CASSPRGSSYNEQFF.

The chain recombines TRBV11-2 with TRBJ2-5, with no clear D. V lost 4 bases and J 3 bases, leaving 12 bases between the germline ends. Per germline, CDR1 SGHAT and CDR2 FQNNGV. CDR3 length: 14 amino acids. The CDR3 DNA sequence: TGTGCCAGCAGCTGGGCTTGGGGTAAAGAGACCCAGTACTTC. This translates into CASSWAWGKETQYF.

The CDR3 bases are TGTGCCAGCAGCGGTAGGTGGGGGGCCAACGTCCTGACTTTC. This sequence encodes CASSGRWGANVLTF. The chain is built from TRBV11-2 and TRBJ2-6, with D unclear. CDR1 is SGHAT, CDR2 FQNNGV, per germline. The CDR3 contains 14 residues. V lost 5 bases, J lost 4 bases, and 9 bases lay in between. The variable domain in full, completed from reference TRBV11-2 and TRBJ2-6, reads EAGVAQSPRYKIIEKRQSVAFWCNPISGHATLYWYQQILGQGPKLLIQFQNNGVVDDSQLPKDRFSAERLKGVDSTLKIQPAKLEDSAVYLCASSGRWGANVLTFGAGSRLTVL.

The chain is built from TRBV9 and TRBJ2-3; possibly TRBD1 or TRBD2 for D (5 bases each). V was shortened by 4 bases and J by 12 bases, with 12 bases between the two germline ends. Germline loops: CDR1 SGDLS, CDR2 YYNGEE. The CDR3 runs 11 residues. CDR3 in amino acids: CASSLPGPQYF. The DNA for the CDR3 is TGTGCCAGCAGCCTTCCGGGGCCCCAGTATTTT.

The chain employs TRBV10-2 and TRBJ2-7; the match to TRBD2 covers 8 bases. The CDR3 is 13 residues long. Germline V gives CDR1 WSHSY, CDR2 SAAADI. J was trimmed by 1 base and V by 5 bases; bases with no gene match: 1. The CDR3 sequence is CASSTSGSYEQYF. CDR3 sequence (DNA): TGCGCCAGCAGTACTAGCGGATCCTACGAGCAGTACTTC.